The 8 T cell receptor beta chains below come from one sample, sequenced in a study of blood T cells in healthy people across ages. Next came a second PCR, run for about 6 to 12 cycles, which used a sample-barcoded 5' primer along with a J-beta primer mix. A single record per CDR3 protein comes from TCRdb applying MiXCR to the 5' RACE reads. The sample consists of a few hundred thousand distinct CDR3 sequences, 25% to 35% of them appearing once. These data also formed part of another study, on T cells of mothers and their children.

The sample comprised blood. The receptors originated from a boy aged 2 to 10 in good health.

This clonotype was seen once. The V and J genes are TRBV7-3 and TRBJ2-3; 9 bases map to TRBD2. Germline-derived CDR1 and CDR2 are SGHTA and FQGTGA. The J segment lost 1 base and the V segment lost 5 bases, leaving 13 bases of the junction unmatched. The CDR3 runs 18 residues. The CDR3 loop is CASSQTVAGARRTDTQYF. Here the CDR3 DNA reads TGTGCCAGCAGCCAGACGGTAGCGGGGGCCAGACGCACAGATACGCAGTATTTT.

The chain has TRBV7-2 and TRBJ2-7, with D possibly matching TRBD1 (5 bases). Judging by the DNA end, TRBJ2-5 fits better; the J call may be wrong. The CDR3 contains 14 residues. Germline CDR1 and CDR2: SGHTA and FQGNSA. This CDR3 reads CASSSRQSQETQYF. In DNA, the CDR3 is TGTGCCAGCAGCTCGCGACAGTCCCAAGAGACCCAGTACTTC.

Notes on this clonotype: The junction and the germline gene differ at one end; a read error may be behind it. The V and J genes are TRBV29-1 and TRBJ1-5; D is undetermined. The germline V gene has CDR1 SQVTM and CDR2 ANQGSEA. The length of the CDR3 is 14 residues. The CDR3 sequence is CSDRGYVRNQPQHF. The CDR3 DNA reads TGCAGCGACCGAGGATATGTCAGGAATCAGCCCCAGCACTTT.

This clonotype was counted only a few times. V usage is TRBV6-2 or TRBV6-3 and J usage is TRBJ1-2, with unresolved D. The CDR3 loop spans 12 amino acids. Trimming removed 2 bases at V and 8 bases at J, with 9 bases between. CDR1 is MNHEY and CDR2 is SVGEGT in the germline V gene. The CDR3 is CASSYGQEGYTF. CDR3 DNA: TGTGCCAGCAGTTACGGGCAGGAGGGCTACACCTTC.

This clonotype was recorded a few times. CDR3 in amino acids: CSAGSGPPSPNEQFF. CDR3 DNA sequence: TGCAGTGCTGGCTCCGGGCCCCCGAGCCCCAATGAGCAGTTCTTC. The rearrangement uses TRBV20-1 and TRBJ2-1; D call uncertain. The CDR3 is 15 amino acids. Trimming took 5 bases from V and 6 from J, leaving 20 bases between them. The germline CDR1 and CDR2 sequences are DFQATT and SNEGSKA (reference sequence).

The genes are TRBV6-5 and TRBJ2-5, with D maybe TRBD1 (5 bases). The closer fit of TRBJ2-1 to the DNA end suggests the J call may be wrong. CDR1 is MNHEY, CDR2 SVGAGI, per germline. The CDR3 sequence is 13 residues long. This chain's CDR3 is CASSYSGPNEQFF. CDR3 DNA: TGTGCCAGCAGTTACTCGGGGCCCAATGAGCAGTTCTTC.

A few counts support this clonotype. CDR3 sequence (DNA): TGTGCCATCAGTGAAGACCTTCGCGGGAGGGCCGACAATGAGCAGTTCTTC. Protein product: CAISEDLRGRADNEQFF. The V call is TRBV10-3, the J call TRBJ2-5; 9 positions agree with TRBD2. The J call may be wrong; the DNA end is better matched by TRBJ2-1. The CDR3 runs 17 residues. Germline-derived CDR1 and CDR2 are ENHRY and SYGVKD.

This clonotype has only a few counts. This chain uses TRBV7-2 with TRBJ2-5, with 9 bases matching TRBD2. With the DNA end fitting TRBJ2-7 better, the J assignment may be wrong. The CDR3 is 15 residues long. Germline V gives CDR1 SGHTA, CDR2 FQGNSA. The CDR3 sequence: CASSLASGRTYEQYF. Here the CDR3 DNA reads TGTGCCAGCAGCTTAGCGAGCGGGAGGACCTACGAGCAGTACTTC.